This T cell receptor (beta chain) was sequenced in a study of blood T cell repertoires in COVID-19. The CDR3 is made up of 15 amino acids. Germline V gene lookup returns CDR1 SGHRS and CDR2 YFSETQ. V was clipped by 8 bases and J by 4 bases; unmatched bases: 11. TCRdb's copy holds only in-frame clones and misses some; the assay was immunoSEQ multiplex PCR. Of more than 300,000 clones in the sample, over 75% were seen once. Cohort assignment relied on participant-reported clinical history. The sequence was obtained from a man aged 35-49 years in a cohort exposed to, infected with or recovered from COVID-19 (not recorded which). The sample was PBMCs or T cells enriched from blood (not recorded which). J is TRBJ2-3 and V is TRBV5-1; 9 positions match TRBD2. CDR3 amino acids: CASGLSSGIPDTQYF. In nucleotides, the CDR3 is TGCGCCAGTGGTTTATCTAGCGGGATCCCAGATACGCAGTATTTT. Based on the CDR3 plus reference TRBV5-1 and TRBJ2-3, the full variable domain is KAGVTQTPRYLIKTRGQQVTLSCSPISGHRSVSWYQQTPGQGLQFLFEYFSETQRNKGNFPGRFSGRQFSNSRSEMNVSTLELGDSALYLCASGLSSGIPDTQYFGPGTRLTVL.